Each of the 13 T cell receptor beta chains below was sequenced from the same sample in a study of post-analysis software for immune sequencing data. Every TCR beta cDNA library bore unique molecular identifiers. TCRdb reanalysed the PCR reads using MiXCR and keeps one entry per CDR3 protein. The sample records roughly 800,000 distinct CDR3 sequences, approximately 50% being singletons. No antigen has been identified for these receptors. Study-wide findings and caveats: Comparison of patients with controls showed five or six TRBV segments more frequent in patients, TRBV5-6, TRBV5-1 and TRBV20-1 among them.

The sample comprised blood. The receptor source for this set is a girl between 5 and 17 years old with multiple sclerosis.

This sequence joins TRBV20-1 and TRBJ2-7; TRBD2 agrees at 9 bases. CDR1 and CDR2 (germline): DFQATT, SNEGSKA (reference sequence). V gave up 0 bases and J gave up 0 bases; unmatched junction bases: 15. The CDR3 spans 19 residues. Written as DNA, the CDR3 is TGCAGTGCTAGAGATTCCCCCCCACCTGGACTAGCGCGCTCCTACGAGCAGTACTTC. This codes for CSARDSPPPGLARSYEQYF.

The V call is TRBV2, the J call TRBJ1-2; weak D call: TRBD1 (6 bases). With 7 bases removed from V and 3 bases from J, the gap between germline ends came to 15 bases. CDR1 is SNHLY, CDR2 FYNNEI, per germline. The CDR3 spans 14 residues. CDR3 loop: CASNYRAGDYGYTF. The CDR3 DNA sequence: TGTGCCAGCAACTACAGGGCTGGGGACTATGGCTACACCTTC. Supplemented by reference TRBV2 and TRBJ1-2, the full variable domain reads EPEVTQTPSHQVTQMGQEVILRCVPISNHLYFYWYRQILGQKVEFLVSFYNNEISEKSEIFDDQFSVERPDGSNFTLKIRSTKLEDSAMYFCASNYRAGDYGYTFGSGTRLTVV.

This clonotype was counted a few times. This chain links TRBV20-1 with TRBJ2-1; D gene uncertain. The V gene lost 6 bases and the J gene lost 5 bases, with 14 bases spanning the gap. Germline loops: CDR1 DFQATT, CDR2 SNEGSKA (reference sequence). This CDR3 has 13 residues. CDR3 residues: CSAPPAANNEQFF. In nucleotides, the CDR3 is TGCAGTGCACCCCCGGCCGCTAACAATGAGCAGTTCTTC.

The V call is TRBV6-2 or TRBV6-3, the J call TRBJ2-1, with 12 nucleotides matching TRBD2. Looked up from germline, CDR1 is MNHEY and CDR2 is SVGEGT. This CDR3 has 18 residues. With V trimmed by 0 bases and J by 3 bases, 6 bases remained unmatched. The CDR3 DNA sequence: TGTGCCAGCAGTTACTCCCCTAGCGGGGGGGCGAGCTACAATGAGCAGTTCTTC. Translated: CASSYSPSGGASYNEQFF.

CDR3 region: CASLAGTGSYEQYF. The DNA for the CDR3 is TGTGCCAGCTTAGCCGGGACAGGGAGCTACGAGCAGTACTTC. The chain uses TRBV6-5 and TRBJ2-7; 9 bases are shared with TRBD1. Looked up from germline, CDR1 is MNHEY and CDR2 is SVGAGI. J lost 3 bases, V lost 8 bases, and 8 bases had no gene match. This CDR3 has 14 residues.

The chain carries TRBV2 and TRBJ2-1; 9 bases agree with TRBD2. V shed 2 bases and J 10 bases; nucleotides not matched to a gene: 12. The CDR3 length is 16 residues. The V gene's germline CDR1 is SNHLY and CDR2 FYNNEI. In DNA form, the CDR3 reads TGTGCCAGCAGTGAAAGGGCAGCGGGAGGAAGGTACGAGCAGTTCTTC. It is translated as CASSERAAGGRYEQFF.

The chain couples TRBV27 to TRBJ2-7, with a weak D call TRBD1 (6 bases). The CDR3 spans 16 residues. Germline V gene sequence: CDR1 MNHEY, CDR2 SMNVEV (reference sequence). Trimming removed 6 bases from V and 2 bases from J, with 20 bases in between. The CDR3 here is CASSFTGNQGTYEQYF. CDR3 bases: TGTGCCAGCAGCTTTACAGGGAACCAGGGGACCTACGAGCAGTACTTC.

The V and J genes are TRBV12-3 or TRBV12-4 and TRBJ2-7; D unresolved. Trimming left V 3 bases short and J 4 bases short, with 10 bases between. The CDR3 has 13 residues. Written as DNA, the CDR3 is TGTGCCAGCAGTTTTGCCCAGCAATACGAGCAGTACTTC. Translating it yields CASSFAQQYEQYF.

The CDR3 loop is CATSSVAPYNEQFF. DNA for the CDR3: TGTGCCACCAGCAGTGTTGCCCCCTACAATGAGCAGTTCTTC. The chain has TRBV15 and TRBJ2-1; D uncertain. This CDR3 comprises 14 residues. The germline V gene encodes CDR1 LNHNV and CDR2 YYDKDF (reference sequence). The V end was cut by 3 bases, the J end by 2 bases, with 8 bases between.

This sequence joins TRBV5-1 and TRBJ2-3, with D perhaps matching TRBD2 (5 bases). This CDR3 contains 15 residues. V was trimmed by 1 base and J by 3 bases, leaving 12 bases between them. Germline assignment: CDR1 SGHRS and CDR2 YFSETQ. The CDR3 loop is CASSLRGLHTDTQYF. The DNA for the CDR3 is TGCGCCAGCAGCTTGAGAGGACTCCATACAGATACGCAGTATTTT.

The V gene is TRBV2, the J gene TRBJ1-1; D call uncertain. With 7 bases removed from V and 1 base from J, the gap between germline ends came to 10 bases. The germline CDR1 and CDR2 sequences are SNHLY and FYNNEI. This CDR3 comprises 13 residues. CDR3 DNA: TGTGCCAGCACTTTGGATCCGAACACTGAAGCTTTCTTT. Protein product: CASTLDPNTEAFF.

The V gene is TRBV7-9, the J gene TRBJ2-4; D might be TRBD1 or TRBD2, each matching 5 bases. The J call is doubtful: the DNA matches TRBJ2-7 better. The CDR3 is 16 amino acids. The V gene's germline CDR1 is SEHNR and CDR2 FQNEAQ (reference sequence). CDR3 sequence reads: CASSLVGAGTYNEQYF. Here the CDR3 DNA reads TGTGCCAGCAGCTTAGTCGGGGCAGGGACGTACAACGAGCAGTACTTC.

The chain is built from TRBV6-1 and TRBJ1-1; 8 nucleotides line up with TRBD1. J was trimmed by 0 bases and V by 3 bases; bases with no gene match: 3. From germline, CDR1 is MNHNS and CDR2 SASEGT. The CDR3 extends over 15 amino acids. Here the CDR3 reads CASSDGQGMNTEAFF. CDR3 nucleotide sequence: TGTGCCAGCAGTGATGGACAGGGCATGAACACTGAAGCTTTCTTT.